This T cell receptor (beta chain) was documented in a study of T cell repertoires in cytomegalovirus infection. Trimming took off 2 bases at V and 5 bases at J, with 13 bases between the two ends. The CDR3 covers 15 residues. Per the germline V gene, CDR1 is LGHNT and CDR2 is FRNRAP. In its sample, this clonotype was seen a few times. What it recognizes is unknown. Via MiXCR, TCRdb re-called the reads, giving one row per CDR3 protein. The sample consists of some 500,000 distinct CDR3 sequences, roughly a third of them appearing once. V usage is TRBV12-5 and J usage is TRBJ2-1, with D maybe TRBD2 (6 bases). The TCR was taken from a human donor in good health (CMV status not recorded). Some clones in this sample may be carry-over from other donors' samples. The sequencing used cultured PBMCs, collected from culture after CMV antigen stimulation. Here the CDR3 reads CASGLTSGVDNEQFF. The DNA of the CDR3 is TGTGCTAGTGGTTTGACTTCGGGAGTTGACAATGAGCAGTTCTTC. The full variable domain, completed using reference TRBV12-5 and TRBJ2-1, is DARVTQTPRHKVTEMGQEVTMRCQPILGHNTVFWYRQTMMQGLELLAYFRNRAPLDDSGMPKDRFSAEMPDATLATLKIQPSEPRDSAVYFCASGLTSGVDNEQFFGPGTRLTVL.